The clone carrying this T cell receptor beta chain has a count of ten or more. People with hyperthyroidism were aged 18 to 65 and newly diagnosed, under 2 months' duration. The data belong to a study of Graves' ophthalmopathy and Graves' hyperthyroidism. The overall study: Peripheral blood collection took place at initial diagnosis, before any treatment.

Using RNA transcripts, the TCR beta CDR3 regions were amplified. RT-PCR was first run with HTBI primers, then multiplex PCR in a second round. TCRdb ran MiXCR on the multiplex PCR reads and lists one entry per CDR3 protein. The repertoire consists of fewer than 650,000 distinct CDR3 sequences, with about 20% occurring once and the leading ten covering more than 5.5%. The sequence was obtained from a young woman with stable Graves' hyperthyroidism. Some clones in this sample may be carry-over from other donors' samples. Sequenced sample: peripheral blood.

CDR3 nucleotide sequence: TGTGCCAGCAGTTACTCGGAGGGACAGATCTACGAGCAGTACTTC. Protein: CASSYSEGQIYEQYF. V is TRBV6-5 and J is TRBJ2-7, with a possible D match to TRBD1 (7 bases). The germline V and J ends were trimmed by 0 bases and 3 bases, with 12 bases remaining between them. The CDR3 is 15 amino acids. Germline loops: CDR1 MNHEY, CDR2 SVGAGI.